These 24 T cell receptor beta chains came from one sample sequenced in a study of T cells after yellow fever vaccination. TCRdb re-called the 5' RACE reads through MiXCR, storing one row per CDR3 protein. The sample carries 450,000 to 650,000 distinct CDR3 sequences, roughly 14% recorded once. The sample was PBMCs, taken on the day of the yellow fever booster vaccination. These receptors were collected from a man aged 25 to 45 who received the YFV17D yellow fever vaccine.

The table lists this clonotype with a few counts. The chain uses TRBV7-9 and TRBJ1-5; D perhaps matches TRBD1 (5 bases). Germline V lookup: CDR1 SEHNR, CDR2 FQNEAQ (reference sequence). V was shortened by 6 bases and J by 7 bases, with 16 bases between the two germline ends. The CDR3 spans 14 residues. The CDR3 sequence: CASRGPGDWQPQHF. DNA of the CDR3: TGTGCCAGCAGGGGTCCGGGGGACTGGCAGCCCCAGCATTTT.

This clonotype was observed a handful of times. CDR3 nucleotides: TGTGCCAGCAGTTACGACAGGCCGGGGGCCTATGGCTACACCTTC. Translated: CASSYDRPGAYGYTF. The genes are TRBV6-2 or TRBV6-3 and TRBJ1-2; perhaps TRBD1 as D (6 bases). The V end was cut by 2 bases, the J end by 4 bases, with 14 bases between. The V gene's germline CDR1 is MNHEY and CDR2 SVGEGT. This CDR3 is built from 15 residues.

This clonotype has more than one count but fewer than ten. The DNA of the CDR3 is TGTGCCACCAGTGATTTAGCGGGAGTTATATATTCTCCCTACGAGCAGTACTTC. This encodes CATSDLAGVIYSPYEQYF. The chain recombines TRBV24-1 with TRBJ2-7, with 8 bases aligning to TRBD2. The V and J ends lost 1 base and 2 bases, in that order; junction bases with no gene match: 12. Germline CDR1 and CDR2: KGHDR and SFDVKD. The CDR3 consists of 18 residues.

This clonotype has only a few counts. The chain combines TRBV6-5 with TRBJ2-5, with no clear D. The V end was cut by 2 bases, the J end by 5 bases, with 9 bases between. Per the germline V gene, CDR1 is MNHEY and CDR2 is SVGAGI. This CDR3 has 13 residues. As DNA, the CDR3 is TGTGCCAGCAGTTACGGTCTGAGGGAGACCCAGTACTTC. Its protein product is CASSYGLRETQYF.

The chain recombines TRBV6-5 with TRBJ1-2, with 8 bases that match TRBD1. Losses at the gene ends were 7 bases for V and 7 bases for J; bases not matched to a gene: 5. The CDR3 sequence is 12 residues long. Germline V gives CDR1 MNHEY, CDR2 SVGAGI. In DNA form, the CDR3 reads TGTGCCAGCACTACAGGGGGGGGTGGCTACACCTTC. Amino acids: CASTTGGGGYTF.

This chain links TRBV7-9 with TRBJ2-3; TRBD2 aligns across 7 bases. The CDR3 has 15 amino acids. The ends lost 1 base at V and 6 bases at J; junction bases unmatched: 7. The germline gives CDR1 SEHNR, CDR2 FQNEAQ (reference sequence). In DNA form, the CDR3 reads TGTGCCAGCAGCTTAGTAGGGACTACTCTTGATACGCAGTATTTT. It codes for CASSLVGTTLDTQYF.

In its sample, this clonotype was seen many times. V usage is TRBV19 and J usage is TRBJ2-5; the D gene is possibly TRBD1 (5 bases). The V end lost 6 bases, the J end lost 4 bases, and 18 bases lay between the germline ends. Germline V lookup: CDR1 LNHDA, CDR2 SQIVND (reference sequence). The CDR3 is 15 residues long. The CDR3 region is CASSPDVNRRETQYF. In nucleotides, the CDR3 is TGTGCCAGTAGCCCAGACGTGAACAGGAGAGAGACCCAGTACTTC.

The chain recombines TRBV5-6 with TRBJ2-5; TRBD1 matches 7 bases. CDR3 length equals 16 residues. The J segment lost 5 bases and the V segment lost 5 bases, leaving 15 bases of the junction unmatched. CDR1 SGHDT and CDR2 YYEEEE come from the germline V gene. The CDR3 DNA is TGTGCCAGCAGGAGAAACAGGGGATCGGGCTGGGAGACCCAGTACTTC. Translating it yields CASRRNRGSGWETQYF.

This chain links TRBV20-1 with TRBJ2-7, with 7 bases matching TRBD2. Germline loops: CDR1 DFQATT, CDR2 SNEGSKA (reference sequence). This CDR3 is 13 amino acids long. The J segment lost 4 bases and the V segment lost 5 bases, leaving 8 bases of the junction unmatched. The CDR3 protein is CSASTSRFYEQYF. The CDR3 DNA reads TGCAGTGCTTCGACTAGCCGGTTTTACGAGCAGTACTTC.

V usage is TRBV5-1 and J usage is TRBJ1-2; D is undetermined. V lost 1 base to trimming and J lost 6 bases, with 13 bases between them. The CDR3 contains 14 residues. The V gene's germline CDR1 is SGHRS and CDR2 YFSETQ. The CDR3 nucleotides are TGCGCCAGCAGCTTGTTGGTCGCGTACGATGGCTACACCTTC. It codes for CASSLLVAYDGYTF.

The chain couples TRBV29-1 to TRBJ2-6; D perhaps matches TRBD1 (6 bases). CDR1 SQVTM and CDR2 ANQGSEA come from the germline V gene. The CDR3 contains 14 residues. The V and J ends lost 6 bases and 2 bases respectively, with 11 bases between them. CDR3 sequence (DNA): TGCAGCGTACAGGGAATTACTGGGGCCAACGTCCTGACTTTC. It encodes CSVQGITGANVLTF.

The rearrangement joins TRBV20-1 to TRBJ2-5; TRBD1 agrees at 10 bases. Germline-derived CDR1 and CDR2 are DFQATT and SNEGSKA (reference sequence). The CDR3 totals 14 residues. V was clipped by 5 bases and J by 4 bases; unmatched bases: 7. CDR3 residues: CSAFPGTGAETQYF. In DNA, the CDR3 is TGCAGTGCTTTCCCCGGGACAGGGGCAGAGACCCAGTACTTC.

The table lists this clonotype with many counts. The chain is built from TRBV19 and TRBJ2-3, with 7 bases identical to TRBD2. The J segment lost 2 bases and the V segment lost 3 bases, leaving 8 bases of the junction unmatched. The CDR3 is 16 amino acids. The germline CDR1 and CDR2 sequences are LNHDA and SQIVND (reference sequence). CDR3 DNA sequence: TGTGCCAGTAGTATCGTGGCGGGAGCCCCCACAGATACGCAGTATTTT. Encoded protein: CASSIVAGAPTDTQYF.

There are a few counts of this clonotype. V and J are TRBV7-9 and TRBJ2-3; TRBD2 is a possible D gene (6 bases). The CDR3 totals 14 residues. V lost 1 base to trimming and J lost 6 bases, with 11 bases between them. Germline CDR1 is SEHNR and CDR2 is FQNEAQ (reference sequence). In DNA form, the CDR3 reads TGTGCCAGCAGCTTAGGGTCTAGCGCGGATACGCAGTATTTT. Translated: CASSLGSSADTQYF.

This chain joins TRBV6-1 and TRBJ2-7; no reliable D call. Trimming left V 8 bases short and J 0 bases short, with 14 bases between. This CDR3 is 14 amino acids long. Germline values: CDR1 MNHNS, CDR2 SASEGT. The CDR3 reads CASRPDFYSYEQYF. CDR3 nucleotide sequence: TGTGCCAGCCGGCCAGACTTCTACTCCTACGAGCAGTACTTC.

This clonotype turned up a few times. The chain links TRBV27 to TRBJ2-1, with D perhaps TRBD1 (5 bases). Germline V CDR1 and CDR2: MNHEY, SMNVEV (reference sequence). This CDR3 region has 14 residues. The germline V and J ends were trimmed by 5 bases and 6 bases, with 14 bases remaining between them. CDR3 loop: CASSVDTISNEQFF. CDR3 DNA: TGTGCCAGCAGTGTGGACACAATTTCCAATGAGCAGTTCTTC.

This clonotype showed up just a few times. The V call is TRBV14, the J call TRBJ2-2, with D possibly TRBD1 on 5 matching bases. The ends were cut back, 4 bases at V and 0 bases at J, with 9 bases in the middle. This CDR3 region has 15 residues. Germline assignment: CDR1 SGHDN and CDR2 FVKESK. CDR3 sequence: CASSPWTTNTGELFF. DNA for the CDR3: TGTGCCAGCAGCCCTTGGACAACGAACACCGGGGAGCTGTTTTTT.

This chain connects TRBV7-2 to TRBJ2-3, with 14 bases that match TRBD2. V was pared by 4 bases and J by 3 bases, with 6 bases of the junction left unmatched. Per germline, CDR1 SGHTA and CDR2 FQGNSA. The CDR3 is 17 amino acids. As DNA, the CDR3 is TGTGCCAGCAGCTCCCGAGGGACTAGCGGGAGAACAGATACGCAGTATTTT. Its translation is CASSSRGTSGRTDTQYF. The variable domain in full, with the rest retrieved from reference TRBV7-2 and TRBJ2-3, is GAGVSQSPSNKVTEKGKDVELRCDPISGHTALYWYRQSLGQGLEFLIYFQGNSAPDKSGLPSDRFSAERTGGSVSTLTIQRTQQEDSAVYLCASSSRGTSGRTDTQYFGPGTRLTVL.

In the case of this clonotype: A read error may explain this, as a much larger clone is one base away. CDR3 nucleotides: TGCGCCAGCAGTCATAGCGAGAGGGACAAAGACTACGAGCAGTACTTC. Translating it yields CASSHSERDKDYEQYF. This chain uses TRBV23-1 with TRBJ2-7, with TRBD1 as a possible D gene (6 bases). TRBV23-1 is reported as an ORF; its role is uncertain. The ends were cut back, 3 bases at V and 3 bases at J, with 18 bases in the middle. This CDR3 is 16 amino acids long.

A few counts support this clonotype. The chain links TRBV29-1 to TRBJ1-2; D is ambiguous. The germline V gene encodes CDR1 SQVTM and CDR2 ANQGSEA. The CDR3 is 12 residues long. Trimming took off 3 bases at V and 4 bases at J, with 9 bases between the two ends. CDR3 residues: CSVDDKTYGYTF. CDR3 DNA: TGCAGCGTTGATGACAAGACCTATGGCTACACCTTC.

The gene calls are TRBV29-1 and TRBJ1-3, with 12 bases identical to TRBD1. The V segment lost 4 bases and the J segment 2 bases; nucleotides outside the gene matches: 6. This CDR3 comprises 16 residues. Germline-derived CDR1 and CDR2 are SQVTM and ANQGSEA. The CDR3: CSVALGQGAAGNTIYF. The CDR3 nucleotides are TGCAGCGTTGCCTTGGGACAGGGGGCTGCTGGAAACACCATATATTTT.

This clonotype has more than one count but fewer than ten. This chain joins TRBV7-2 and TRBJ1-4; D possibly corresponds to TRBD1 (5 bases). Germline assignment: CDR1 SGHTA and CDR2 FQGNSA. V was cut by 5 bases and J by 3 bases, with 10 bases left in between. CDR3 length: 14 amino acids. CDR3 nucleotide sequence: TGTGCCAGCAGCCGGGACGGAGCTAATGAAAAACTGTTTTTT. This codes for CASSRDGANEKLFF.

This clonotype has at least ten counts. This chain links TRBV5-5 with TRBJ2-1; D unclear. The CDR3 is made up of 12 amino acids. Trimming cost V 0 bases and J 7 bases, with 5 bases left between them. Germline CDR1 is SGHKS and CDR2 is YYEKEE (reference sequence). CDR3 DNA: TGTGCCAGCAGCTTGGCTTTTAATGAGCAGTTCTTC. Amino acid sequence: CASSLAFNEQFF.

The CDR3 protein is CASSLLRSSYNEQFF. DNA for the CDR3: TGTGCCAGCAGCCTATTACGGAGCTCCTACAATGAGCAGTTCTTC. The V gene is TRBV5-5, the J gene TRBJ2-1; D is uncertain. Trimming shortened V by 4 bases and J by 0 bases, and 11 bases separated the two germline ends. CDR1 and CDR2 from the germline V gene are SGHKS and YYEKEE (reference sequence). This CDR3 is built from 15 residues.